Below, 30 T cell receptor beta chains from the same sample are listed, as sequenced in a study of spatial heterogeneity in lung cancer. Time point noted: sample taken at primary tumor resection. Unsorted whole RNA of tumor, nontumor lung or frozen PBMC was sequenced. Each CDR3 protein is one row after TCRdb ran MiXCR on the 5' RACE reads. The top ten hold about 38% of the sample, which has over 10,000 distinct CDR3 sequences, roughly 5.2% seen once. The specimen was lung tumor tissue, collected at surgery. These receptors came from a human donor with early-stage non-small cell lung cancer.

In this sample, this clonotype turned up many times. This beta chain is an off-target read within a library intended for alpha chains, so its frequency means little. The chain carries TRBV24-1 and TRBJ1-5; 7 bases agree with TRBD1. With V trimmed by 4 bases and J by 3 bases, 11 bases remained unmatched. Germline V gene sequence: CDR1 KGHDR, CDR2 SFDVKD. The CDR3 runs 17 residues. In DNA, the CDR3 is TGTGCCACCAGTGACCCCAGACAGGGATCCCTCAATCAGCCCCAGCATTTT. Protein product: CATSDPRQGSLNQPQHF.

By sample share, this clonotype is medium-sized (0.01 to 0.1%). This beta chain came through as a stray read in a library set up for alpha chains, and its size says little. The CDR3, as DNA: TGTGCCAGCAGTGAAGGTCCCCTCCTAGCCCGAGCCTATGGCTACACCTTC. Translated: CASSEGPLLARAYGYTF. The J gene is TRBJ1-2, the V gene TRBV2; D not resolved. CDR1 and CDR2 (germline): SNHLY, FYNNEI. Deletions cut 1 base from V and 4 bases from J, with 19 bases between. The CDR3 spans 17 residues. Using reference TRBV2 and TRBJ1-2 for the parts outside the CDR3, the full variable domain is EPEVTQTPSHQVTQMGQEVILRCVPISNHLYFYWYRQILGQKVEFLVSFYNNEISEKSEIFDDQFSVERPDGSNFTLKIRSTKLEDSAMYFCASSEGPLLARAYGYTFGSGTRLTVV.

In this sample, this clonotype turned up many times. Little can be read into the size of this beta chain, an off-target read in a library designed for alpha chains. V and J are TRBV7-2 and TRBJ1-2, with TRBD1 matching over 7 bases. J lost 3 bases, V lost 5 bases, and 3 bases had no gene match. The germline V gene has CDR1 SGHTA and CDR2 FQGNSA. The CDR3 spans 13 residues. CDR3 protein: CASSPTGDYGYTF. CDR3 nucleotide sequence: TGTGCCAGCAGCCCAACAGGGGACTATGGCTACACCTTC. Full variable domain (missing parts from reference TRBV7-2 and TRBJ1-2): GAGVSQSPSNKVTEKGKDVELRCDPISGHTALYWYRQSLGQGLEFLIYFQGNSAPDKSGLPSDRFSAERTGGSVSTLTIQRTQQEDSAVYLCASSPTGDYGYTFGSGTRLTVV.

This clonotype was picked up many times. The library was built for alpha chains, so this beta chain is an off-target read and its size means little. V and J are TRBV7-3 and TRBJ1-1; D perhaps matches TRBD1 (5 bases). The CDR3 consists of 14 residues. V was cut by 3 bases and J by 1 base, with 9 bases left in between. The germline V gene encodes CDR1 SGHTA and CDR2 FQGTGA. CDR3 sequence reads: CASSFGHSNTEAFF. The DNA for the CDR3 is TGTGCCAGCAGCTTCGGACATTCGAACACTGAAGCTTTCTTT.

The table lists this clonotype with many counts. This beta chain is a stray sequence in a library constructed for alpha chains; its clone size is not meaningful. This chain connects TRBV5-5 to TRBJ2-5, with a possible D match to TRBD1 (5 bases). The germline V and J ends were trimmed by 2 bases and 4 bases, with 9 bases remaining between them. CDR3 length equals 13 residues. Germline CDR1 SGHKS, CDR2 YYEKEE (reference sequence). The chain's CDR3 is CASSFDSSETQYF. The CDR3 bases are TGTGCCAGCAGCTTCGACAGTTCAGAGACCCAGTACTTC.

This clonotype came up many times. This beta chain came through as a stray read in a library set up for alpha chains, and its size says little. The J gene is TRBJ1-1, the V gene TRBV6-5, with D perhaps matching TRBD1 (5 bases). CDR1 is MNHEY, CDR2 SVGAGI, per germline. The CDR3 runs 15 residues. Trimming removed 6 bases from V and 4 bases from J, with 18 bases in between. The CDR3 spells CASRGELAYSTEAFF. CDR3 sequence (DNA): TGTGCCAGCAGGGGGGAGTTGGCATATTCCACTGAAGCTTTCTTT.

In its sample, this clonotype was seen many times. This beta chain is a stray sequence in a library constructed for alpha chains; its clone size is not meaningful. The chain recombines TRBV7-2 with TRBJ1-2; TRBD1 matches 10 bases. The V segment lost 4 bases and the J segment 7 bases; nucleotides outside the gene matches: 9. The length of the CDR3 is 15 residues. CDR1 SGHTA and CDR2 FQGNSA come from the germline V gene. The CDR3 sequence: CASSSTGTGVGGYTF. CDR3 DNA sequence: TGTGCCAGCAGCTCCACCGGGACAGGGGTCGGTGGCTACACCTTC.

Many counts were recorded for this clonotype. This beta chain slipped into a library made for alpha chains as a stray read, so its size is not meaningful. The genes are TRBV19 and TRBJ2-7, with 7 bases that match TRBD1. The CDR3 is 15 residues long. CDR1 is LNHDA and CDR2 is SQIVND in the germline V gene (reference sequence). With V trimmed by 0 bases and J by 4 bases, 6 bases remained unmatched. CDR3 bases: TGTGCCAGTAGTATAGATCTGACAGGGTGGTACGAGCAGTACTTC. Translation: CASSIDLTGWYEQYF.

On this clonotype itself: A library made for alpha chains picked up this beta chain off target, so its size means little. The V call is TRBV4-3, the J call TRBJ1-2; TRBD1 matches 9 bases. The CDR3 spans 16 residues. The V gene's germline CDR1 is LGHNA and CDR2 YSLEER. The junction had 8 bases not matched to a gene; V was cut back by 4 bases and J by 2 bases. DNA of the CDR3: TGCGCCAGCAGCCCCTCGGGACAGGGAGGAAACTATGGCTACACCTTC. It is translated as CASSPSGQGGNYGYTF.

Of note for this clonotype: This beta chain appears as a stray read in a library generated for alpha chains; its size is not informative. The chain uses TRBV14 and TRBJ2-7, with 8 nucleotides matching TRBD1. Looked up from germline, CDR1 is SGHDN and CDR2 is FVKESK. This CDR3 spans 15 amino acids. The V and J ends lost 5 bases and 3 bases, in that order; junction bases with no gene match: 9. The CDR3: CASSARQGKSYEQYV. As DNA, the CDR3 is TGTGCCAGCAGCGCCCGACAGGGGAAGAGCTACGAGCAGTACGTC.

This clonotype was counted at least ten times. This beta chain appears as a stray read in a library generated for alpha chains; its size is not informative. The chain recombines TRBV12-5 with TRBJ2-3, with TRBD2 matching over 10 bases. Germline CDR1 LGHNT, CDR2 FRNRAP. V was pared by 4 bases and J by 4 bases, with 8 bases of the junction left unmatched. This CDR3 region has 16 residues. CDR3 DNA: TGTGCTAGTGGTTGGACAGGACTAGCGGACTCAGATACGCAGTATTTT. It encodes CASGWTGLADSDTQYF.

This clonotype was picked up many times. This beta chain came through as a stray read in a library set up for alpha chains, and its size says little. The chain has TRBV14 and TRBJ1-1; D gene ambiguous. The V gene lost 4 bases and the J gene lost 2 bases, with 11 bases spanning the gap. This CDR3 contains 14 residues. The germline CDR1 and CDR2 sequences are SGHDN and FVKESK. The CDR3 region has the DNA TGTGCCAGCAGCCGTCGGAGGACCAACACTGAAGCTTTCTTT. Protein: CASSRRRTNTEAFF.

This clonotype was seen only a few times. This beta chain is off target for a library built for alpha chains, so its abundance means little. The CDR3 reads CASSNRQGPTGELFF. Here the CDR3 DNA reads TGTGCCAGCAGCAACCGACAGGGACCCACCGGGGAGCTGTTTTTT. The V call is TRBV9, the J call TRBJ2-2; TRBD1 matches at 7 bases. The germline CDR1 and CDR2 sequences are SGDLS and YYNGEE. V was clipped by 4 bases and J by 4 bases; unmatched bases: 7. The CDR3 spans 15 residues. Supplemented by reference TRBV9 and TRBJ2-2, the full variable domain reads DSGVTQTPKHLITATGQRVTLRCSPRSGDLSVYWYQQSLDQGLQFLIQYYNGEERAKGNILERFSAQQFPDLHSELNLSSLELGDSALYFCASSNRQGPTGELFFGEGSRLTVL.

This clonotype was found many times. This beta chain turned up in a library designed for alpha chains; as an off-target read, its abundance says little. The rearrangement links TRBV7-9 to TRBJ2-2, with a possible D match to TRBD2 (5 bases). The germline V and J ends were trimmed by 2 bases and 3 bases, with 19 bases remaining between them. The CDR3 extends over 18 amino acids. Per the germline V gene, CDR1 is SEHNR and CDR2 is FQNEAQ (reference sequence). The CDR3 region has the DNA TGTGCCAGCAGCTTAAAGGTTTGGGAGCGGTACCACACCGGGGAGCTGTTTTTT. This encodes CASSLKVWERYHTGELFF.

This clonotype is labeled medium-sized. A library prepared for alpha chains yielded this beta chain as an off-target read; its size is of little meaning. CDR3 region: CASSYSWVGTEAFF. CDR3 sequence (DNA): TGTGCCAGCAGTTACTCGTGGGTGGGGACTGAAGCTTTCTTT. The rearrangement links TRBV6-6 to TRBJ1-1, with D unclear. Deletions cut 0 bases from V and 5 bases from J, with 10 bases between. CDR1 and CDR2 (germline): MNHNY, SVGAGI (reference sequence). This CDR3 is built from 14 residues.

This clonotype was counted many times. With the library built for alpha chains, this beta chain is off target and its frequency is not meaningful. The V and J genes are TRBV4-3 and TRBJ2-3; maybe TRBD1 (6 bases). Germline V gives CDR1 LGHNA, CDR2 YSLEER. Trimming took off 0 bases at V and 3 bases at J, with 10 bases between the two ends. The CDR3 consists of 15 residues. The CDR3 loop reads CASSQDRGRTDTQYF. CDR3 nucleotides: TGCGCCAGCAGCCAAGACAGGGGTAGGACAGATACGCAGTATTTT.

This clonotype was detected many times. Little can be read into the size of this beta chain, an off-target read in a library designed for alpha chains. This chain's CDR3 is CASSYRGTTDTQYF. CDR3 coding DNA: TGTGCCAGCAGTTACAGGGGAACAACAGATACGCAGTATTTT. The chain carries TRBV6-5 and TRBJ2-3; perhaps TRBD1 as D (5 bases). CDR3 length equals 14 residues. Germline CDR1 reads MNHEY; CDR2 reads SVGAGI. Trimming stripped 2 bases from V and 3 bases from J, with 9 bases between.

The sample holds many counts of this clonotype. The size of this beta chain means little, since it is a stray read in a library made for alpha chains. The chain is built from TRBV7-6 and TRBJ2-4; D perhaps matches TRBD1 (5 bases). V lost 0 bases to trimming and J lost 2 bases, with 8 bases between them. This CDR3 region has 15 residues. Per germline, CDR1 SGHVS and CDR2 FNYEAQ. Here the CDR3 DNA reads TGTGCCAGCAGCTTAGCCGCAGGGACCAAAAACATTCAGTACTTC. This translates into CASSLAAGTKNIQYF.

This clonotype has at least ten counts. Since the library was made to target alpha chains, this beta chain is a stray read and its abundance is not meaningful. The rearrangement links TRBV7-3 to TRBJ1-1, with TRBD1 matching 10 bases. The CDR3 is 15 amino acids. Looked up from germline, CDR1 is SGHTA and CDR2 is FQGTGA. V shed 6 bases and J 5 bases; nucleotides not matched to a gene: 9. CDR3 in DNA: TGTGCCAGCAGTGGAGATGGGACAGGGGATACTGAAGCTTTCTTT. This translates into CASSGDGTGDTEAFF.

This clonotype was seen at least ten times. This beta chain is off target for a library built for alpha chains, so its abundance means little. In DNA, the CDR3 is TGTGCCAGCAGCAGGACTGTCAGCACAGATACGCAGTATTTT. Its protein product is CASSRTVSTDTQYF. The chain recombines TRBV5-5 with TRBJ2-3; possibly TRBD2 for D (5 bases). The CDR3 loop spans 14 amino acids. V shed 4 bases and J shed 0 bases, with 9 bases lying between them. CDR1 and CDR2 from the germline V gene are SGHKS and YYEKEE (reference sequence). Full variable domain (missing parts from reference TRBV5-5 and TRBJ2-3): DAGVTQSPTHLIKTRGQQVTLRCSPISGHKSVSWYQQVLGQGPQFIFQYYEKEERGRGNFPDRFSARQFPNYSSELNVNALLLGDSALYLCASSRTVSTDTQYFGPGTRLTVL.

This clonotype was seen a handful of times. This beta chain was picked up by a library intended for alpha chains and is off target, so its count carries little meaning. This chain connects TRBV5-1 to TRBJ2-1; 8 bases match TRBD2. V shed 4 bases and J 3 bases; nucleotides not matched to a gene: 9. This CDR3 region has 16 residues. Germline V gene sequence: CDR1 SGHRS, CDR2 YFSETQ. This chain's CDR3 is CASSPTSGGNYNEQFF. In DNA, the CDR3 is TGCGCCAGCAGCCCTACCAGCGGGGGAAACTACAATGAGCAGTTCTTC.

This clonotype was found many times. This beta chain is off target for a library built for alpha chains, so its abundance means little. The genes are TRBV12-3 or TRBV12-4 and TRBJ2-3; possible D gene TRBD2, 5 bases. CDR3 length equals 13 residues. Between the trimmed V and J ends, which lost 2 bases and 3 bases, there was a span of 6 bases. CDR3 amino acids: CASSLRETDTQYF. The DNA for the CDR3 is TGTGCCAGCAGTTTAAGGGAGACAGATACGCAGTATTTT.

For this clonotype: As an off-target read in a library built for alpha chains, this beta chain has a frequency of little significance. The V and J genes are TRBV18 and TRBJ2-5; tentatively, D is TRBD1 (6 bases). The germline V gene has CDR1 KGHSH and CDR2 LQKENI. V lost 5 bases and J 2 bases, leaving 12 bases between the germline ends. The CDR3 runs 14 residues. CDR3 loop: CASSLQGKQETQYF. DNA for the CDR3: TGTGCCAGCTCATTACAGGGAAAGCAAGAGACCCAGTACTTC.

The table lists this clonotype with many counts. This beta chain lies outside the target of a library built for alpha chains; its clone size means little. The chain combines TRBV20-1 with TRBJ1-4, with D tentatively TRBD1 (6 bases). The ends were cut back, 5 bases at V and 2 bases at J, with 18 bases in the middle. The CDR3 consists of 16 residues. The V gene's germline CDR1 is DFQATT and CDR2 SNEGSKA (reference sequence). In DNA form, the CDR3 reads TGCAGTGCTCCCGCGGGCAGGGGATCGACTAATGAAAAACTGTTTTTT. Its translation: CSAPAGRGSTNEKLFF.

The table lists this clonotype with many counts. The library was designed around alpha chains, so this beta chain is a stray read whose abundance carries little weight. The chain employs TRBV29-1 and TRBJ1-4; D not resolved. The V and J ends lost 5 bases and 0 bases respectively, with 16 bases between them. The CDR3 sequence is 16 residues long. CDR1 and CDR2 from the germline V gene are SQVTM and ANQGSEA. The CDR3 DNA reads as TGCAGCGTTCGGGGTGGGTACACCGCAACTAATGAAAAACTGTTTTTT. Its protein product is CSVRGGYTATNEKLFF.

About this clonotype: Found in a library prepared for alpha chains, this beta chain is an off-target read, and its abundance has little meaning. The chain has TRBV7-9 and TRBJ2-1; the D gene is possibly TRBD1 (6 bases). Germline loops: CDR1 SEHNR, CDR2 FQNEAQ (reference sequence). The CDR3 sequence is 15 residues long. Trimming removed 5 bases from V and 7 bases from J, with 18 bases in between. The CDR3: CASSLMGARGNEQFF. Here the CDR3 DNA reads TGTGCCAGCAGCCTCATGGGGGCCCGGGGTAATGAGCAGTTCTTC. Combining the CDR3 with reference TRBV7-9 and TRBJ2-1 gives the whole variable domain DTGVSQNPRHKITKRGQNVTFRCDPISEHNRLYWYRQTLGQGPEFLTYFQNEAQLEKSRLLSDRFSAERPKGSFSTLEIQRTEQGDSAMYLCASSLMGARGNEQFFGPGTRLTVL.

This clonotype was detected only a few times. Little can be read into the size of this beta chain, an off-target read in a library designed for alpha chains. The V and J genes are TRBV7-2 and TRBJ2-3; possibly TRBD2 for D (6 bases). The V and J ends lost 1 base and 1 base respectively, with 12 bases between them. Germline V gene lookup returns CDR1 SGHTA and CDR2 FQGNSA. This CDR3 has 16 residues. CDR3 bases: TGTGCCAGCAGCTTAGGCGGGGTAGGAGGCACAGATACGCAGTATTTT. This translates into CASSLGGVGGTDTQYF.

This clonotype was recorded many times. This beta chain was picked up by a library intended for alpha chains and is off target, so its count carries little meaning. The CDR3 nucleotides read TGCAGTGCTAGAATTAGCGGGAGAGGGGATACGCAGTATTTT. This sequence encodes CSARISGRGDTQYF. The chain joins TRBV20-1 to TRBJ2-3; 9 bases align to TRBD2. CDR1 is DFQATT and CDR2 is SNEGSKA in the germline V gene (reference sequence). V gave up 2 bases and J gave up 6 bases; unmatched junction bases: 6. The CDR3 covers 14 residues.

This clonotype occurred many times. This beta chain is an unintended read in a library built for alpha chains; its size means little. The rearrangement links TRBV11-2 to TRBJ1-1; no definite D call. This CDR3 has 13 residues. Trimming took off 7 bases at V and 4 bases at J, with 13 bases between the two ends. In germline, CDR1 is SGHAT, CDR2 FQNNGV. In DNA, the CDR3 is TGTGCCAGCAAACAAAGTGGGTTCACTGAAGCTTTCTTT. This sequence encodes CASKQSGFTEAFF.

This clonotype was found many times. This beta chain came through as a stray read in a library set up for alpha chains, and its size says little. CDR3 nucleotides: TGCAGCGTTATGCCTACCGGGACAGGTGTCTACGAGCAGTACTTC. Its translation: CSVMPTGTGVYEQYF. J is TRBJ2-7 and V is TRBV29-1, with 8 bases that match TRBD1. The CDR3 consists of 15 residues. V dropped 5 bases and J dropped 3; count of bases not matched to a gene: 12. The germline gives CDR1 SQVTM, CDR2 ANQGSEA.